This TCR beta chain was found in a study of T-cell memory formation after mild COVID-19. Across the study: Clusters of TCRs were largely donor specific. Study-wide points: CM and EM subsets held most contracting CD4+ clones; EMRA held CD8+ ones.

A single record per CDR3 protein comes from TCRdb applying MiXCR to the 5' RACE reads. The sample includes about 430,000 distinct CDR3 sequences, 20% to 30% of them seen just once. Notes on this clonotype: Its target is unknown.

Material: PBMCs or a T cell subset sorted from them (not recorded which). This TCR derives from an adult woman who had mild COVID-19 (a few samples of this study predate the infection). Cell type and time point are not known.

The CDR3 sequence: CASSSPWGLTNTEAFF. The CDR3 nucleotides read TGTGCCAGCAGCTCACCCTGGGGGCTCACGAACACTGAAGCTTTCTTT. The chain combines TRBV7-9 with TRBJ1-1; TRBD1 might be the D (6 bases). CDR1 and CDR2 (germline): SEHNR, FQNEAQ (reference sequence). V lost 4 bases and J 1 base, leaving 16 bases between the germline ends. The CDR3 runs 16 residues. The whole variable domain, remainder taken from reference TRBV7-9 and TRBJ1-1, is DTGVSQNPRHKITKRGQNVTFRCDPISEHNRLYWYRQTLGQGPEFLTYFQNEAQLEKSRLLSDRFSAERPKGSFSTLEIQRTEQGDSAMYLCASSSPWGLTNTEAFFGQGTRLTVV.